The 25 T cell receptor beta chains presented below share a single source sample, sequenced in a study of spatial heterogeneity in lung cancer. TCRdb re-called the 5' RACE reads through MiXCR, storing one row per CDR3 protein. The repertoire includes 80,000 to 95,000 distinct CDR3 sequences, over 8.5% of them detected once, and around 7% sits in the top ten. Specified time point: sample taken at primary tumor resection. Whole RNA, which was extracted from tumor, nontumor lung tissue or frozen PBMC, was sequenced without any cell sorting. This sample comprised PBMCs, obtained at surgery. The receptor set was obtained from a male donor with early-stage non-small cell lung cancer.

This clonotype came up many times. The rearrangement joins TRBV28 to TRBJ1-1; 8 nucleotides match TRBD1. CDR1 and CDR2 (germline): MDHEN, SYDVKM. The CDR3 sequence is 14 residues long. V shed 9 bases, J shed 0 bases, and the junction held 6 bases outside the gene matches. DNA for the CDR3: TGTGCCAGTGGACAGGGACTCATGAACACTGAAGCTTTCTTT. Translated, it gives CASGQGLMNTEAFF.

This clonotype was counted only a few times. The chain couples TRBV3-1 to TRBJ2-1; TRBD2 matches at 7 bases. Germline CDR1 LGHDT, CDR2 YNNKEL (reference sequence). The CDR3 runs 16 residues. Trimming took 0 bases from V and 2 from J; bases not matched to a gene: 4. CDR3 amino acids: CASSQDGRETYNEQFF. CDR3 bases: TGTGCCAGCAGCCAAGATGGGCGGGAGACCTACAATGAGCAGTTCTTC.

This clonotype appeared a few times. The chain joins TRBV9 to TRBJ2-6; 9 nucleotides match TRBD1. Trimming removed 3 bases from V and 0 bases from J; junction bases left unmatched: 4. The CDR3 is 17 amino acids. Germline V lookup: CDR1 SGDLS, CDR2 YYNGEE. In DNA form, the CDR3 reads TGTGCCAGCAGCGAGGGACAGGGTTACTCTGGGGCCAACGTCCTGACTTTC. Translated: CASSEGQGYSGANVLTF.

J is TRBJ2-2 and V is TRBV15, with D possibly matching TRBD1 (6 bases). V lost 5 bases and J lost 1, with 14 bases in between. The CDR3 totals 16 residues. Germline V CDR1 and CDR2: LNHNV, YYDKDF (reference sequence). In DNA form, the CDR3 reads TGTGCCACCAGCCCGAGAACAGGGCGGAACACCGGGGAGCTGTTTTTT. It specifies CATSPRTGRNTGELFF.

The chain has TRBV2 and TRBJ2-7, with TRBD2 identical over 11 bases. The ends lost 5 bases at V and 6 bases at J; junction bases unmatched: 6. CDR3 length: 14 amino acids. CDR1 and CDR2 (germline): SNHLY, FYNNEI. CDR3 DNA: TGTGCCAGCAGTTTAACTAGCGGGAGCTTCGAGCAGTACTTC. This codes for CASSLTSGSFEQYF.

For this clonotype: Just one base apart from a much larger clone, this may be a read error. The chain couples TRBV7-9 to TRBJ1-1, with 11 bases lining up with TRBD1. CDR1 SEHNR and CDR2 FQNEAQ come from the germline V gene (reference sequence). The CDR3 extends over 15 amino acids. The CDR3 protein is CASSPRDRGTTDAFF. CDR3 DNA sequence: TGTGCCAGCAGCCCCAGGGACAGGGGGACCACTGACGCTTTCTTT.

The rearrangement uses TRBV9 and TRBJ1-3, with 8 nucleotides matching TRBD1. Trimming cost V 0 bases and J 4 bases; bases outside gene matches: 6. The germline CDR1 and CDR2 sequences are SGDLS and YYNGEE. The CDR3 has 16 amino acids. This CDR3 is CASSVGQGARGNTIYF. In DNA form, the CDR3 reads TGTGCCAGCAGCGTAGGCCAGGGGGCGCGGGGAAACACCATATATTTT.

In its sample, this clonotype was seen a few times. The gene calls are TRBV20-1 and TRBJ1-4; no definite D call. The germline V gene encodes CDR1 DFQATT and CDR2 SNEGSKA (reference sequence). V gave up 4 bases and J gave up 4 bases, with 4 bases separating them. The CDR3 covers 11 residues. The CDR3 bases are TGCAGTGCTAAACGTAATGAAAAACTGTTTTTT. Protein product: CSAKRNEKLFF.

The sample holds many counts of this clonotype. CDR3: CASSFPGDYEQYF. The CDR3 DNA sequence: TGTGCCAGCAGTTTTCCAGGGGACTACGAGCAGTACTTC. The rearrangement uses TRBV28 and TRBJ2-7, with a weak D call TRBD1 (6 bases). Trimming shortened V by 3 bases and J by 3 bases, and 9 bases separated the two germline ends. The CDR3 runs to 13 residues. The germline V gene has CDR1 MDHEN and CDR2 SYDVKM.

The table lists this clonotype with a few counts. This chain connects TRBV5-1 to TRBJ2-4; 8 positions agree with TRBD2. CDR1 SGHRS and CDR2 YFSETQ come from the germline V gene. Trimming at V came to 3 bases and at J to 4 bases, leaving 15 bases not matched to a gene. There are 18 residues in the CDR3. The CDR3 DNA is TGCGCCAGCAGCTCCGGGTATAGTATTAGCGGGGAAAAAAACATTCAGTACTTC. Translation gives CASSSGYSISGEKNIQYF. The whole variable domain, remainder taken from reference TRBV5-1 and TRBJ2-4, is KAGVTQTPRYLIKTRGQQVTLSCSPISGHRSVSWYQQTPGQGLQFLFEYFSETQRNKGNFPGRFSGRQFSNSRSEMNVSTLELGDSALYLCASSSGYSISGEKNIQYFGAGTRLSVL.

This clonotype was recorded many times. The chain combines TRBV9 with TRBJ1-4; possibly TRBD1 for D (6 bases). Trimming removed 0 bases at V and 7 bases at J, with 7 bases between. This CDR3 spans 13 amino acids. CDR1 and CDR2 (germline): SGDLS, YYNGEE. The CDR3, as DNA: TGTGCCAGCAGCGTAGGGGGGCCTGAAAAACTGTTTTTT. Translating gives CASSVGGPEKLFF. Combining the CDR3 with reference TRBV9 and TRBJ1-4 gives the whole variable domain DSGVTQTPKHLITATGQRVTLRCSPRSGDLSVYWYQQSLDQGLQFLIQYYNGEERAKGNILERFSAQQFPDLHSELNLSSLELGDSALYFCASSVGGPEKLFFGSGTQLSVL.

There are a few counts of this clonotype. The chain uses TRBV3-1 and TRBJ2-7; possible D gene TRBD1, 6 bases. V lost 4 bases to trimming and J lost 2 bases, with 12 bases between them. The CDR3 covers 14 residues. The germline CDR1 and CDR2 sequences are LGHDT and YNNKEL (reference sequence). In DNA form, the CDR3 reads TGTGCCAGCAGCCCGACAGGACAGACCTACGAGCAGTACTTC. This codes for CASSPTGQTYEQYF.

This clonotype appeared a few times. The chain combines TRBV5-1 with TRBJ2-1; 10 bases are a match to TRBD2. V shed 6 bases, J shed 7 bases, and the junction held 7 bases outside the gene matches. Germline lookup yields CDR1 SGHRS and CDR2 YFSETQ. The CDR3 runs to 14 residues. The CDR3 nucleotides are TGCGCCAGCACCCTAGCGGGAGTGAGGAATGAGCAGTTCTTC. This gives the protein CASTLAGVRNEQFF.

The table lists this clonotype with many counts. This chain uses TRBV7-8 with TRBJ2-6, with D tentatively TRBD2 (5 bases). The ends were cut back, 2 bases at V and 4 bases at J, with 15 bases in the middle. The length of the CDR3 is 17 residues. Germline lookup yields CDR1 SGHVS and CDR2 FQNEAQ. Here the CDR3 reads CASSLNNPGSGANVLTF. CDR3 sequence (DNA): TGTGCCAGCAGCTTAAATAACCCGGGGTCCGGGGCCAACGTCCTGACTTTC. Full variable domain (remainder filled in from reference TRBV7-8 and TRBJ2-6): GAGVSQSPRYKVAKRGQDVALRCDPISGHVSLFWYQQALGQGPEFLTYFQNEAQLDKSGLPSDRFFAERPEGSVSTLKIQRTQQEDSAVYLCASSLNNPGSGANVLTFGAGSRLTVL.

This chain links TRBV20-1 with TRBJ2-1; 7 bases line up with TRBD2. Germline V gene lookup returns CDR1 DFQATT and CDR2 SNEGSKA (reference sequence). The CDR3 runs 14 residues. The ends lost 3 bases at V and 3 bases at J; junction bases unmatched: 5. The CDR3 nucleotides are TGCAGTGCTAGTGGAGCGGGAAACTACAATGAGCAGTTCTTC. It specifies CSASGAGNYNEQFF.

The V gene is TRBV6-2 or TRBV6-3, the J gene TRBJ1-1; D is ambiguous. Germline V gene data show CDR1 as MNHEY and CDR2 as SVGEGT. This CDR3 is built from 14 residues. V lost 7 bases and J 1 base, leaving 13 bases between the germline ends. CDR3: CASTTGGSNTEAFF. DNA for the CDR3: TGTGCCAGCACCACCGGAGGGTCGAACACTGAAGCTTTCTTT.

In its sample, this clonotype was seen once. V gene TRBV6-2 or TRBV6-3 combines with J gene TRBJ2-3; 8 positions agree with TRBD1. The junction had 3 bases not matched to a gene; V was cut back by 2 bases and J by 2 bases. Germline V gives CDR1 MNHEY, CDR2 SVGEGT. This CDR3 is 15 amino acids long. CDR3 region: CASSYPGGATDTQYF. CDR3 DNA: TGTGCCAGCAGTTACCCAGGGGGCGCCACAGATACGCAGTATTTT.

A note on this clonotype: A much bigger clone sits one base away, suggesting this may be a read error. This chain joins TRBV24-1 and TRBJ2-3; D remains ambiguous. Trimming shortened V by 9 bases and J by 2 bases, and 14 bases separated the two germline ends. There are 14 residues in the CDR3. Germline assignment: CDR1 KGHDR and CDR2 SFDVKD. The CDR3 here is CATGAIQDTDTQYF. Written as DNA, the CDR3 is TGTGCCACCGGTGCCATACAAGACACAGATACGCAGTATTTT.

The genes are TRBV10-3 and TRBJ2-7; no definite D call. Germline V gives CDR1 ENHRY, CDR2 SYGVKD. V shed 2 bases and J shed 5 bases, with 10 bases lying between them. The CDR3 sequence is 13 residues long. The CDR3 nucleotides are TGTGCCATCAGTGAGCTGGGATCTGACGAGCAGTACTTC. Encoded protein: CAISELGSDEQYF.

This clonotype was seen at least ten times. The chain recombines TRBV7-6 with TRBJ1-2; 9 bases map to TRBD1. The CDR3 is 14 amino acids. CDR1 is SGHVS, CDR2 FNYEAQ, per germline. V was pared by 6 bases and J by 5 bases, with 7 bases of the junction left unmatched. The CDR3 loop reads CASSLQGAGYGYTF. For the CDR3, the DNA is TGTGCCAGCAGTTTACAGGGGGCAGGGTATGGCTACACCTTC.

In this sample, this clonotype turned up many times. CDR3 sequence: CASSSRTGRTTEAFF. In DNA, the CDR3 is TGCGCCAGCAGCTCTCGGACAGGGAGAACGACTGAAGCTTTCTTT. The gene calls are TRBV5-1 and TRBJ1-1; 8 bases align to TRBD1. Unmatched junction bases numbered 9, after V lost 3 bases and J lost 5 bases. The germline gives CDR1 SGHRS, CDR2 YFSETQ. The CDR3 totals 15 residues.

This chain uses TRBV29-1 with TRBJ2-1, with 7 nucleotides matching TRBD2. With 6 bases clipped from V and 7 bases from J, the junction kept 9 bases outside the gene matches. The CDR3 runs to 13 residues. CDR1 SQVTM and CDR2 ANQGSEA come from the germline V gene. CDR3 coding DNA: TGCAGCGTCACTCCTAGCGGCGGTAATGAGCAGTTCTTC. It specifies CSVTPSGGNEQFF.

This clonotype was seen many times. This chain links TRBV20-1 with TRBJ2-1, with D tentatively TRBD1 or TRBD2 (6 bases each). V dropped 5 bases and J dropped 6 bases, with 23 bases sitting between them. CDR3 length: 16 residues. Germline V gene lookup returns CDR1 DFQATT and CDR2 SNEGSKA (reference sequence). In nucleotides, the CDR3 is TGCAGTGCTCATAGGGGGGCTCCCCGGGTGAGCAATGAGCAGTTCTTC. It is translated as CSAHRGAPRVSNEQFF.

The chain uses TRBV2 and TRBJ1-4, with D perhaps TRBD1 (5 bases). This CDR3 has 15 residues. Trimming left V 1 base short and J 7 bases short, with 13 bases between. CDR1 and CDR2 (germline): SNHLY, FYNNEI. This CDR3 is CASSEEGQGREKLFF. The CDR3 bases are TGTGCCAGCAGTGAAGAAGGGCAGGGCCGTGAAAAACTGTTTTTT.

This clonotype was seen repeatedly, ten times or more. The V call is TRBV7-6, the J call TRBJ1-1; D is uncertain. V gave up 5 bases and J gave up 7 bases, with 14 bases separating them. Germline CDR1 SGHVS, CDR2 FNYEAQ. The CDR3 contains 13 residues. CDR3 coding DNA: TGTGCCAGCAGCCCAGTCCCAACAAGTGAAGCTTTCTTT. This sequence encodes CASSPVPTSEAFF.